Listed below are T cell receptor beta chains from one sample, sequenced in a study of OX40 agonist ivuxolimab in advanced cancers. Method: immunoSEQ multiplex PCR; TCRdb's copy keeps in-frame clones and lacks some. The sample has around 60,000 clones, 70% to 85% seen once; the top ten hold roughly 2.4%. Material: CD4+ or CD8+ T cells sorted from blood, obtained in a trial of the OX40 agonist ivuxolimab. The receptors originated from an adult with an advanced solid tumor such as melanoma, head and neck, liver or kidney cancer. Both conserved end residues are part of each CDR3. D genes are given only for firm matches. The size field is filled for only some rows; it gives once, few, many or a size class.

V	size	D	J	DNA	CDR3
TRBV5-1	-	TRBD1	TRBJ2-5	TGCGCCAGCCAAAGGACAGGGGGCAAAGAGACCCAGTACTTC	CASQRTGGKETQYF
TRBV9	-	-	TRBJ1-2	TGTGCCAGCAGCGTAGATGAAGGGCAGAACTATGGCTACACCTTC	CASSVDEGQNYGYTF
TRBV21-1	-	-	TRBJ2-5	TGTGCCAGCAGTTACGGGACAGGTCGCAGAGAGACCCAGTACTTC	CASSYGTGRRETQYF
TRBV19	-	-	TRBJ1-3	TGTGCCAGTAGCCTAACAGCCGGAAACACCATATATTTT	CASSLTAGNTIYF
TRBV19	few	TRBD2	TRBJ2-3	TGTGCCAGTTCCCCGACTAGCGGCACAGATACGCAGTATTTT	CASSPTSGTDTQYF
TRBV9	-	-	TRBJ1-2	TGTGCCAGCAGCGTAGGTGTGGGGTGGGTCGGCTACACCTTC	CASSVGVGWVGYTF
TRBV19	-	TRBD1	TRBJ1-2	TGTGCCGACAGGACAGGGAGGGATGGCTACACCTTC	CADRTGRDGYTF
TRBV19	-	-	TRBJ1-3	TGTGCCAGTACCAGAGGGGGAAACGGAAACACCATATATTTT	CASTRGGNGNTIYF
TRBV6-6	-	TRBD2	TRBJ2-5	TGTGCCAGCAGTTACGATTCTCGACTAGCAGAGACCCAGTACTTC	CASSYDSRLAETQYF
TRBV2	-	TRBD2	TRBJ2-5	TGTGCCAGCATATGGACTAGCGGGGGTGTGGGGCAGACCCAGTACTTC	CASIWTSGGVGQTQYF
TRBV7-2	-	-	TRBJ1-5	TGTGCCAGCAGCTTAGGGGGGAACAATCAGCCCCAGCATTTT	CASSLGGNNQPQHF
TRBV21-1	once	-	TRBJ2-3	TGTGCCAGCAGCAAAGCCCCCCGGGGACTCTTCACAGATACGCAGTATTTT	CASSKAPRGLFTDTQYF
TRBV13	few	TRBD1	TRBJ1-2	TGTGCCAGCAGCTTCAAACGACAGGGGAGTAACTATGGCTACACCTTC	CASSFKRQGSNYGYTF
TRBV2	-	-	TRBJ2-7	TGTGCCAGCAAGGGCACCGGACTGGACAATTACGAGCAGTACTTC	CASKGTGLDNYEQYF
TRBV5-4	-	-	TRBJ2-3	TGTGCCAGCAATCTGGACAGCCCCACTAGCACAGATACGCAGTATTTT	CASNLDSPTSTDTQYF
TRBV5-1	few	-	TRBJ1-4	TGCGCCAGCAGCTTGGAGGGACGGACTAATGAAAAACTGTTTTTT	CASSLEGRTNEKLFF
TRBV2	-	-	TRBJ2-1	TGTGCCAGCAGTGGATGGAGGGGGGGAGGCGATGAGCAGTTCTTC	CASSGWRGGGDEQFF
TRBV7-3	once	-	TRBJ2-2	TGTGCCAGCAGCGAAAGGGGGTCCCCCGGGGAGCTGTTTTTT	CASSERGSPGELFF
TRBV7-9	-	TRBD1	TRBJ1-4	TGTGCCAGCAGCCAATGGGACAGGGGGGGTGAAAAACTGTTTTTT	CASSQWDRGGEKLFF
TRBV29-1	-	TRBD1	TRBJ1-6	TGCAGCGTGAGAGAGGGACAGAATAATTCACCCCTCCACTTT	CSVREGQNNSPLHF
TRBV10-3	few	-	TRBJ2-2	TGTGCCATCAGTGAGACCCTCACCGGGGAGCTGTTTTTT	CAISETLTGELFF
TRBV11-2	-	-	TRBJ1-2	TGTGCCAGCAGCTTAGATCGGGTGCAGGGGGGCTACACCTTC	CASSLDRVQGGYTF
TRBV6-5	-	-	TRBJ1-1	TGTGCCAGCAGTTACCCAAGAGTTGAAGCTTTCTTT	CASSYPRVEAFF
TRBV7-9	-	-	TRBJ2-7	TGTGCCAGCAGCTTAGAGGGCAGGGCGGGCTACGAGCAGTACTTC	CASSLEGRAGYEQYF